Each of the 32 T cell receptor beta chains below was sequenced from the same sample in a study of post-analysis software for immune sequencing data. Study results and limitations: Relative to controls, patients had several TRBV segments at higher frequency, with TRBV5-6, TRBV5-1 and TRBV20-1 among these.

Their antigens remain unidentified. Incorporated into the TCR beta cDNA libraries were unique molecular identifiers, which served to reduce PCR and sequencing biases. TCRdb used MiXCR to reprocess the PCR reads, holding one entry per CDR3 protein. The repertoire holds 250,000 to 300,000 distinct CDR3 sequences, with around 34% as singletons. The material sequenced was blood. The receptor set was obtained from a girl aged 5-17 years with multiple sclerosis.

There are a few counts of this clonotype. The chain recombines TRBV15 with TRBJ2-3; D perhaps matches TRBD1 (6 bases). The length of the CDR3 is 16 residues. With 3 bases removed from V and 2 bases from J, the gap between germline ends came to 15 bases. Germline V gene data show CDR1 as LNHNV and CDR2 as YYDKDF (reference sequence). CDR3 sequence: CATSSNKRTVTDTQYF. The CDR3 DNA reads as TGTGCCACCAGCAGTAACAAGAGGACAGTCACAGATACGCAGTATTTT.

This clonotype was detected ten times or more. The rearrangement links TRBV14 to TRBJ1-2; TRBD1 matches 8 bases. The germline V gene has CDR1 SGHDN and CDR2 FVKESK. CDR3 length: 16 residues. V shed 4 bases and J 6 bases; nucleotides not matched to a gene: 13. CDR3 sequence reads: CASSPDPGTGFHGYTF. CDR3 nucleotides: TGTGCCAGCAGCCCGGACCCCGGGACAGGATTTCATGGCTACACCTTC. Together with reference TRBV14 and TRBJ1-2, the CDR3 gives the full variable domain: EAGVTQFPSHSVIEKGQTVTLRCDPISGHDNLYWYRRVMGKEIKFLLHFVKESKQDESGMPNNRFLAERTGGTYSTLKVQPAELEDSGVYFCASSPDPGTGFHGYTFGSGTRLTVV.

This clonotype appeared many times. This chain connects TRBV28 to TRBJ2-3, with TRBD1 identical over 7 bases. Germline lookup yields CDR1 MDHEN and CDR2 SYDVKM. Trimming at V came to 2 bases and at J to 4 bases, leaving 3 bases not matched to a gene. This CDR3 has 14 amino acids. CDR3 DNA: TGTGCCAGCAGTTTAGAGCAGGGGGCAGATACGCAGTATTTT. This encodes CASSLEQGADTQYF. Combining the CDR3 with reference TRBV28 and TRBJ2-3 gives the whole variable domain DVKVTQSSRYLVKRTGEKVFLECVQDMDHENMFWYRQDPGLGLRLIYFSYDVKMKEKGDIPEGYSVSREKKERFSLILESASTNQTSMYLCASSLEQGADTQYFGPGTRLTVL.

This clonotype has ten or more counts. J is TRBJ2-1 and V is TRBV20-1; 8 bases fit TRBD2. Germline V gene lookup returns CDR1 DFQATT and CDR2 SNEGSKA (reference sequence). The length of the CDR3 is 16 residues. The ends lost 1 base at V and 4 bases at J; junction bases unmatched: 9. The chain's CDR3 is CSARGIALAGYNEQFF. In DNA, the CDR3 is TGCAGTGCTAGAGGTATCGCCCTAGCGGGTTACAATGAGCAGTTCTTC.

This chain links TRBV12-3 or TRBV12-4 with TRBJ1-3; possible D gene TRBD1, 5 bases. The ends were cut back, 6 bases at V and 8 bases at J, with 14 bases in the middle. The CDR3 loop spans 13 amino acids. As DNA, the CDR3 is TGTGCCAGCAGCTTTTCAGGGTGGGACACCATATATTTT. Protein: CASSFSGWDTIYF.

The CDR3 nucleotides are TGCAGCGGATCGACTAGCGGGAGCAGGGGTGAGCAGTTCTTC. As protein: CSGSTSGSRGEQFF. The rearrangement uses TRBV29-1 and TRBJ2-1, with 12 bases fitting TRBD2. The CDR3 is made up of 14 amino acids. Germline V CDR1 and CDR2: SQVTM, ANQGSEA. V lost 7 bases to trimming and J lost 9 bases; unmatched junction nucleotides: 10.

This clonotype appeared many times. In DNA form, the CDR3 reads TGTGCCAGCAGCCCGCCGACAGGGGTCGGAGGCACTGAAGCTTTCTTT. It codes for CASSPPTGVGGTEAFF. The chain carries TRBV3-1 and TRBJ1-1; 8 positions match TRBD1. V lost 4 bases, J lost 4 bases, and 11 bases stayed unmatched. The CDR3 extends over 16 amino acids. The germline gives CDR1 LGHDT, CDR2 YNNKEL (reference sequence).

The CDR3 DNA sequence: TGTGCCATCTCCCGGGGACGCGGGGATGAGCAGTTCTTC. This codes for CAISRGRGDEQFF. The chain combines TRBV10-3 with TRBJ2-1, with a tentative D call TRBD2 (6 bases). V was cut by 8 bases and J by 8 bases, with 16 bases left in between. This CDR3 region has 13 residues. The germline V gene encodes CDR1 ENHRY and CDR2 SYGVKD.

This chain links TRBV7-9 with TRBJ2-5; perhaps TRBD1 as D (6 bases). The CDR3 runs 14 residues. Trimming left V 5 bases short and J 0 bases short, with 10 bases between. The germline gives CDR1 SEHNR, CDR2 FQNEAQ (reference sequence). This CDR3 reads CASSTGQYQETQYF. As DNA, the CDR3 is TGTGCCAGCAGCACCGGACAGTACCAAGAGACCCAGTACTTC. The full variable domain, in which reference TRBV7-9 and TRBJ2-5 provide the parts outside the CDR3, is DTGVSQNPRHKITKRGQNVTFRCDPISEHNRLYWYRQTLGQGPEFLTYFQNEAQLEKSRLLSDRFSAERPKGSFSTLEIQRTEQGDSAMYLCASSTGQYQETQYFGPGTRLLVL.

This chain connects TRBV9 to TRBJ1-2, with unresolved D. The CDR3 totals 16 residues. The germline CDR1 and CDR2 sequences are SGDLS and YYNGEE. V gave up 0 bases and J gave up 2 bases, with 14 bases separating them. The CDR3, as DNA: TGTGCCAGCAGCGTAGCGATAGGGTCCCCCAACTATGGCTACACCTTC. It encodes CASSVAIGSPNYGYTF.

The chain has TRBV10-3 and TRBJ2-3, with TRBD2 matching over 11 bases. Germline-derived CDR1 and CDR2 are ENHRY and SYGVKD. Trimming took 6 bases from V and 5 from J; bases not matched to a gene: 7. This CDR3 spans 15 amino acids. CDR3 bases: TGTGCCATCAGCCCTCTAGCGGGGGGTAAAGATACGCAGTATTTT. Protein sequence: CAISPLAGGKDTQYF.

The table lists this clonotype with many counts. The chain carries TRBV7-9 and TRBJ2-1; possible D gene TRBD2, 6 bases. CDR1 is SEHNR, CDR2 FQNEAQ, per germline (reference sequence). The CDR3 consists of 15 residues. V lost 5 bases, J lost 0 bases, and 11 bases lay in between. CDR3 nucleotide sequence: TGTGCCAGCAGCCGAACCGGGAGCTCCTACAATGAGCAGTTCTTC. Protein product: CASSRTGSSYNEQFF.

This clonotype has ten or more counts. One end of the junction is discordant with germline, which a read error may explain. The chain combines TRBV14 with TRBJ2-5, with unresolved D. Germline lookup yields CDR1 SGHDN and CDR2 FVKESK. CDR3 length: 12 amino acids. CDR3 region: CASRQDAETQYF. CDR3 nucleotides: TGTGCCAGCAGACAAGACGCAGAGACCCAGTACTTC.

The rearrangement uses TRBV20-1 and TRBJ2-5; no clear D. The CDR3 totals 10 residues. The germline V gene has CDR1 DFQATT and CDR2 SNEGSKA (reference sequence). The V gene lost 4 bases and the J gene lost 4 bases, with 4 bases spanning the gap. CDR3 residues: CSAKGETQYF. CDR3 bases: TGCAGTGCTAAAGGAGAGACCCAGTACTTC.

As for this clonotype: Possible read error: a much larger clone is one base away. The chain employs TRBV18 and TRBJ2-1; TRBD2 matches at 8 bases. The DNA end favors TRBJ2-7, so the J call may be wrong. The CDR3 length is 16 residues. Per germline, CDR1 KGHSH and CDR2 LQKENI. CDR3 region: CASSKTGGRPYNEQYF. Here the CDR3 DNA reads TGTGCCAGCTCTAAAACGGGAGGGCGGCCCTACAATGAGCAGTACTTC.

This clonotype was observed at least ten times. J is TRBJ1-2 and V is TRBV6-5, with 8 bases that match TRBD1. V dropped 6 bases and J dropped 10; count of bases not matched to a gene: 10. Germline V gene lookup returns CDR1 MNHEY and CDR2 SVGAGI. This CDR3 has 13 residues. In DNA, the CDR3 is TGTGCCAGCAGCCCAGGACAGGGAAGTATCTACACCTTC. Amino acid sequence: CASSPGQGSIYTF.

With respect to this clonotype: Relative to the germline gene, one junction end is altered; a read error may explain this. This chain uses TRBV12-3 or TRBV12-4 with TRBJ2-3; TRBD2 matches at 7 bases. The length of the CDR3 is 15 residues. The CDR3 here is CASSLMGLTADAQYF. The CDR3 region has the DNA TGTGCCAGCAGTTTAATGGGACTAACGGCAGATGCGCAGTATTTT.

A word on this clonotype: It may be a read error: a sequence one base away is much more abundant. The rearrangement uses TRBV5-5 and TRBJ2-5; 7 bases are shared with TRBD1. Germline V gene sequence: CDR1 SGHKS, CDR2 YYEKEE (reference sequence). The CDR3 covers 13 residues. The CDR3 bases are TGTGCCGGCAGTGGGACAGTTCAAGAGACCCAGTACTTC. Protein product: CAGSGTVQETQYF.

The sample holds a few counts of this clonotype. The V call is TRBV7-2, the J call TRBJ1-1; TRBD1 matches at 9 bases. This CDR3 contains 15 residues. Unmatched junction bases numbered 7, after V lost 3 bases and J lost 5 bases. Germline V gene lookup returns CDR1 SGHTA and CDR2 FQGNSA. In DNA, the CDR3 is TGTGCCAGCAGCTTTAACAGGGGGCGAAATACTGAAGCTTTCTTT. Its translation is CASSFNRGRNTEAFF.

This clonotype was observed a few times. This rearrangement joins TRBV4-1 to TRBJ2-1; 7 bases line up with TRBD2. With 3 bases clipped from V and 9 bases from J, the junction kept 14 bases outside the gene matches. CDR3 size: 16 residues. Germline loops: CDR1 MGHRA, CDR2 YSYEKL. CDR3 nucleotides: TGCGCCAGCAGCCAGGGCCCCGGGACTACCTCTGTTGAGCAGTTCTTC. It encodes CASSQGPGTTSVEQFF.

A word on this clonotype: This may stem from a read error, because a much larger clone lies one nucleotide away. The genes are TRBV2 and TRBJ1-6; the match to TRBD1 covers 8 bases. The CDR3 contains 15 residues. Germline V CDR1 and CDR2: SNHLY, FYNNEI. Losses at the gene ends were 4 bases for V and 7 bases for J; bases not matched to a gene: 6. The CDR3 DNA reads as TGTGCCAGCAGTGCCGGGGCAGGGGGCAATTCACCCCTCCACTTT. It encodes CASSAGAGGNSPLHF.

The V call is TRBV5-1, the J call TRBJ1-1; D may be TRBD1 (5 bases). With 4 bases removed from V and 3 bases from J, the gap between germline ends came to 13 bases. Germline values: CDR1 SGHRS, CDR2 YFSETQ. The CDR3 is 14 amino acids. The CDR3 DNA reads as TGCGCCAGCAGCCCGGCGGGGGGTTACACTGAAGCTTTCTTT. It is translated as CASSPAGGYTEAFF.

This clonotype was counted at least ten times. The gene calls are TRBV3-1 and TRBJ2-3, with D uncertain. This CDR3 is 15 amino acids long. In germline, CDR1 is LGHDT, CDR2 YNNKEL (reference sequence). The V end lost 0 bases, the J end lost 6 bases, and 13 bases lay between the germline ends. CDR3: CASSQDGLPADTQYF. CDR3 bases: TGTGCCAGCAGCCAAGACGGATTGCCCGCCGATACGCAGTATTTT.

For this clonotype: A single base separates this from a much larger clone, so it may be a read error. The genes are TRBV27 and TRBJ2-5; D perhaps matches TRBD2 (6 bases). Germline V gene sequence: CDR1 MNHEY, CDR2 SMNVEV (reference sequence). This CDR3 has 13 amino acids. V dropped 6 bases and J dropped 5 bases, with 13 bases sitting between them. The DNA for the CDR3 is TGTGCCAGCAGGTTTGACGGAGGGGAGACCCAGTACTTC. Residues: CASRFDGGETQYF.

This clonotype was found many times. This chain uses TRBV5-1 with TRBJ2-3; a weak D match, TRBD2 (6 bases). Trimming cost V 1 base and J 14 bases, with 17 bases left between them. CDR1 SGHRS and CDR2 YFSETQ come from the germline V gene. This CDR3 has 13 amino acids. CDR3 sequence (DNA): TGCGCCAGCAGCTTGAGTCCACTAGCTCTAAGGTATTTT. Encoded protein: CASSLSPLALRYF.

In this sample, this clonotype turned up many times. The rearrangement uses TRBV29-1 and TRBJ2-1, with D unclear. In germline, CDR1 is SQVTM, CDR2 ANQGSEA. CDR3 length: 14 amino acids. V lost 4 bases, J lost 0 bases, and 10 bases lay in between. CDR3 DNA sequence: TGCAGCGTTGGATTTATCCCCTCCTACAATGAGCAGTTCTTC. Its protein product is CSVGFIPSYNEQFF.

This clonotype was counted at least ten times. The chain couples TRBV9 to TRBJ2-3; D gene uncertain. Germline lookup yields CDR1 SGDLS and CDR2 YYNGEE. V gave up 0 bases and J gave up 0 bases, with 8 bases separating them. The CDR3 extends over 15 amino acids. In DNA, the CDR3 is TGTGCCAGCAGCGTAGGACGTCTTAGCACAGATACGCAGTATTTT. It translates to CASSVGRLSTDTQYF.

On this clonotype: This may arise from a read error, as a much more abundant clone is one base away. CDR3: CASSPGSGQNYNEQYF. The CDR3 DNA follows: TGTGCCAGCAGCCCCGGGTCTGGACAGAACTACAATGAGCAGTACTTC. This chain joins TRBV7-9 and TRBJ2-1; perhaps TRBD1 as D (6 bases). The J call is doubtful: the DNA matches TRBJ2-7 better. The germline gives CDR1 SEHNR, CDR2 FQNEAQ (reference sequence). CDR3 length: 16 residues.

This clonotype has ten or more counts. The chain recombines TRBV27 with TRBJ2-2; D remains ambiguous. The germline CDR1 and CDR2 sequences are MNHEY and SMNVEV (reference sequence). The CDR3 is 12 amino acids. V was pared by 9 bases and J by 1 base, with 6 bases between. DNA for the CDR3: TGTGCCAGGAACAAGAACACCGGGGAGCTGTTTTTT. This codes for CARNKNTGELFF.

V and J are TRBV7-2 and TRBJ2-3, with 12 bases matching TRBD2. CDR1 is SGHTA and CDR2 is FQGNSA in the germline V gene. Trimming removed 4 bases from V and 10 bases from J; junction bases left unmatched: 0. The CDR3 spans 12 residues. The CDR3 reads CASSSSGGAQYF. The DNA of the CDR3 is TGTGCCAGCAGCTCTAGCGGGGGGGCGCAGTATTTT.

The chain links TRBV20-1 to TRBJ2-7; 11 bases are shared with TRBD2. The V gene end was trimmed by 5 bases and the J gene end by 3 bases; junction bases not matched to a gene: 9. This CDR3 spans 15 amino acids. Per germline, CDR1 DFQATT and CDR2 SNEGSKA (reference sequence). CDR3 DNA sequence: TGCAGTGCTGGAGGGCAGACTAGCGGGAACTACGAGCAGTACTTC. Protein product: CSAGGQTSGNYEQYF.

This clonotype occurred many times. The chain carries TRBV7-9 and TRBJ2-5, with 9 bases identical to TRBD2. V gave up 5 bases and J gave up 5 bases; unmatched junction bases: 9. The CDR3 loop spans 15 amino acids. The germline gives CDR1 SEHNR, CDR2 FQNEAQ (reference sequence). The CDR3 bases are TGTGCCAGCAGCCATGGAGGGCGGGAGGGGGAGACCCAGTACTTC. Translated, it gives CASSHGGREGETQYF.